What follows is one T cell receptor beta chain and its context. Its antigen is unidentified. The CDR3 totals 15 residues. Germline CDR1 and CDR2: SGHTA and FQGNSA. The V end lost 1 base, the J end lost 0 bases, and 9 bases lay between the germline ends. The validation cohort, a group of roughly 120 subjects, included the donors and was separate from the approximately 680-subject first cohort. The data were taken from a study of cytomegalovirus exposure and HLA in healthy donors. Broader study findings: The study labeled 164 TCR beta chains cytomegalovirus-associated. In vitro experiments confirmed that a few CMV-associated chains were specific for CMV antigens. Rare TCR sequences dominated, though some public TCRs recurred in many donors.

TCRdb keeps only in-frame clones here, not all; method: immunoSEQ multiplex PCR. In the table there are about 120,000 clones, roughly 83% of which are singletons. The V call is TRBV7-2, the J call TRBJ1-2, with D tentatively TRBD1 (5 bases). This receptor was identified in a young man in good health and CMV-seronegative. The sample taken for sequencing was PBMCs. The CDR3 sequence is CASSLDGAPNYGYTF. The CDR3 nucleotides read TGTGCCAGCAGCTTAGATGGGGCTCCTAACTATGGCTACACCTTC.